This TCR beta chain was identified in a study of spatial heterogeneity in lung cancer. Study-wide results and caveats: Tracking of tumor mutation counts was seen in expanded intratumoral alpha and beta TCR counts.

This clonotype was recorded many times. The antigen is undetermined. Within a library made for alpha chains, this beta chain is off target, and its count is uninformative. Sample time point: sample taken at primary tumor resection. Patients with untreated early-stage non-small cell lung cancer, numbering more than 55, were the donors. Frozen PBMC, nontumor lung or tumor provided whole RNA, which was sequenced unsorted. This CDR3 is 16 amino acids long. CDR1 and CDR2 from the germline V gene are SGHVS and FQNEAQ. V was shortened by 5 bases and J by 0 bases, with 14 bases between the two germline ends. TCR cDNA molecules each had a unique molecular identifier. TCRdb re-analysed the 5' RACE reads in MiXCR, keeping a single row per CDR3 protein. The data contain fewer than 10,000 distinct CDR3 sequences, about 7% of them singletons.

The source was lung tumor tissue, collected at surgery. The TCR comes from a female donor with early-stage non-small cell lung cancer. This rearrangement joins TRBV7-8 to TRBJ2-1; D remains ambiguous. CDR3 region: CASSPRAALSYNEQFF. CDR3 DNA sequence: TGTGCCAGCAGCCCCCGGGCGGCACTCTCCTACAATGAGCAGTTCTTC.